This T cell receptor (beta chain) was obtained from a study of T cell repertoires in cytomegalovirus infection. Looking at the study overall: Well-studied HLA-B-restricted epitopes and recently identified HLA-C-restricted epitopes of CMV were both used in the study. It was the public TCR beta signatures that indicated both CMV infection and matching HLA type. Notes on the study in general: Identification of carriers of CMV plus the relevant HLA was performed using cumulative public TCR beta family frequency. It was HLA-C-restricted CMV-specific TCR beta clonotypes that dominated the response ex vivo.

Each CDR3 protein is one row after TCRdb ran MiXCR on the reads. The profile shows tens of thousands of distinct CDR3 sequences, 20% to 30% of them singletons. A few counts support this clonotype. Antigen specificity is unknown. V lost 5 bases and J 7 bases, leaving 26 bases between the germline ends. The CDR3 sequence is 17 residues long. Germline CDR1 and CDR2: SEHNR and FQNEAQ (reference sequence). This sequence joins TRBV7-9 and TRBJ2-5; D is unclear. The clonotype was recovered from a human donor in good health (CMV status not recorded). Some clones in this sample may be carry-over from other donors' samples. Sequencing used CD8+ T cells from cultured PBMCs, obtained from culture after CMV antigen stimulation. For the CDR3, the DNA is TGTGCCAGCAGCGCAAGCCAGGACCCCGAGTTCCCCCGGACCCAGTACTTC. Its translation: CASSASQDPEFPRTQYF.